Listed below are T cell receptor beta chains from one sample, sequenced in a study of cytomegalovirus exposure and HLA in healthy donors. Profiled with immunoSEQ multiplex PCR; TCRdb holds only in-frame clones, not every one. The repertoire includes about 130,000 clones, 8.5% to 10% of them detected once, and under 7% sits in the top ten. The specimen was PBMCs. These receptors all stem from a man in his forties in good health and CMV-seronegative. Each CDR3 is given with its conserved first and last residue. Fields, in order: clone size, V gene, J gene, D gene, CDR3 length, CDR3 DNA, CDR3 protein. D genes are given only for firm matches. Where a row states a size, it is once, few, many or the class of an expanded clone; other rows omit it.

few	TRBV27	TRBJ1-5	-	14	TGTGCCAGCAGTTTATCGCACGGTAATCAGCCCCAGCATTTT	CASSLSHGNQPQHF
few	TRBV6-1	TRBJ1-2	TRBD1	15	TGTGCCAGCAGCTCCCGGGACAGAATAGGCTATGGCTACACCTTC	CASSSRDRIGYGYTF
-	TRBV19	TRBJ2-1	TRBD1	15	TGTGCCAGTAGTTCACTGGACAGGGGGCCTGATGAGCAGTTCTTC	CASSSLDRGPDEQFF
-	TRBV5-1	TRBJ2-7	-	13	TGCGCCAGCAACCGGGAAAGGGCCTACGAGCAGTACTTC	CASNRERAYEQYF
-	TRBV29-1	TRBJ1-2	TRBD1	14	TGCAGCGTTGTCGAGACAGGGGGCGTCTATGGCTACACCTTC	CSVVETGGVYGYTF
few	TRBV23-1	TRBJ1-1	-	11	TGCGCCAGCACTACGAACACTGAAGCTTTCTTT	CASTTNTEAFF
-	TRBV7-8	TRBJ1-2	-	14	TGTGCCAGCAGCTTAGGGTCAGCTAACTATGGCTACACCTTC	CASSLGSANYGYTF
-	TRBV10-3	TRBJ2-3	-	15	TGTGCCATCAGGTCTGAGCTAGATGTATCAGATACGCAGTATTTT	CAIRSELDVSDTQYF
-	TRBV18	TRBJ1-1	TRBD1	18	TGTGCCAGCTCACTACTCCCGGGACAGGGTCCCCAAGTCACTGAAGCTTTCTTT	CASSLLPGQGPQVTEAFF
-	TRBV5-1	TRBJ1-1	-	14	TGCGCCAGCAGCCCGTTGACATCTCACACTGAAGCTTTCTTT	CASSPLTSHTEAFF
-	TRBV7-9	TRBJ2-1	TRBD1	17	TGTGCCAGCAGCCGATTCGGACAGGGGATATTCTACAATGAGCAGTTCTTC	CASSRFGQGIFYNEQFF